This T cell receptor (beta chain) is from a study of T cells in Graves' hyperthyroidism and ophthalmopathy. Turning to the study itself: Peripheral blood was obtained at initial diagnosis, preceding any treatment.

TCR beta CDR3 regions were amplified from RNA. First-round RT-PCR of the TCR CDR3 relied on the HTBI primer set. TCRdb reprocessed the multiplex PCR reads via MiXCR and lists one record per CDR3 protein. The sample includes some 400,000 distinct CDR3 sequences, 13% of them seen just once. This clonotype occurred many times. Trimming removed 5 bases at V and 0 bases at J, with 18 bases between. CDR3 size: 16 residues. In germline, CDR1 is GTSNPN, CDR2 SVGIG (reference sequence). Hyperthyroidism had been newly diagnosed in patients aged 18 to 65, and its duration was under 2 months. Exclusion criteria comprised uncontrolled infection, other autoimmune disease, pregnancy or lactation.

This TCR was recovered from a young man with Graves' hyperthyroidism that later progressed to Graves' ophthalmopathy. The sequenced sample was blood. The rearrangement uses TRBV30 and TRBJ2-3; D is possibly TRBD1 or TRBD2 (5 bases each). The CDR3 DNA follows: TGTGCCTGGGGTGAGGGGCAGACCTCTAGCACAGATACGCAGTATTTT. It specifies CAWGEGQTSSTDTQYF.